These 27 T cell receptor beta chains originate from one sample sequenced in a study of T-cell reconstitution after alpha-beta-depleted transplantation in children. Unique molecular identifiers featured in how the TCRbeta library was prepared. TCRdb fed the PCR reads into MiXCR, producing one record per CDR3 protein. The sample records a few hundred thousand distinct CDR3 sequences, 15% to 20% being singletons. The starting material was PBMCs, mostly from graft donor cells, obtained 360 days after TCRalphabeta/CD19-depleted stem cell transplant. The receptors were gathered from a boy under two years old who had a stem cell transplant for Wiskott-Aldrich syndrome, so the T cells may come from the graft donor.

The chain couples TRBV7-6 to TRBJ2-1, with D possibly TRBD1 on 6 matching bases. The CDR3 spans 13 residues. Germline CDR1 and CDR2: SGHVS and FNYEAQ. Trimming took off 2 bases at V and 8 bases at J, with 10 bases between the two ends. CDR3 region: CASSLIRGDEQFF. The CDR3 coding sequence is TGTGCCAGCAGCTTAATCAGGGGCGATGAGCAGTTCTTC.

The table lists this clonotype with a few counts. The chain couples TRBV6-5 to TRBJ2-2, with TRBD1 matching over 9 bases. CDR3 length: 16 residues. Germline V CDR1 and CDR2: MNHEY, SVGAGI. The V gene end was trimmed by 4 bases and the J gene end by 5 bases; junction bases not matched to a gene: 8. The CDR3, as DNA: TGTGCCAGCAGTTGGGCAGGGACAGGGAGTACCGGGGAGCTGTTTTTT. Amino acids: CASSWAGTGSTGELFF.

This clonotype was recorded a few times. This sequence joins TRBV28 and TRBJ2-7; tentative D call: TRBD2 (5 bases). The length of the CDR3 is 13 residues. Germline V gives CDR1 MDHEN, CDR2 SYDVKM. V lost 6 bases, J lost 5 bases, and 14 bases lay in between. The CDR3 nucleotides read TGTGCCAGCAGCTCAGGAAGGAGGCACGAGCAGTACTTC. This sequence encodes CASSSGRRHEQYF.

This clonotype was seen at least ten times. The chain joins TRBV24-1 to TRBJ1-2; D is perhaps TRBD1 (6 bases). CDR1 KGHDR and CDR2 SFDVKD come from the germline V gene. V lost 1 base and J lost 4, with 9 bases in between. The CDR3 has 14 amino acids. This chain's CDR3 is CATSDFRTAYGYTF. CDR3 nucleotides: TGTGCCACCAGTGATTTCAGGACAGCCTATGGCTACACCTTC.

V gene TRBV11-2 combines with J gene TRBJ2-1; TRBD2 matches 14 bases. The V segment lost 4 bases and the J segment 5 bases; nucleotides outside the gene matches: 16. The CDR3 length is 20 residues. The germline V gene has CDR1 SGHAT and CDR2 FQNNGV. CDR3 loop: CASSSRLAGGPGSRNNEQFF. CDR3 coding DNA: TGTGCCAGCAGCTCCCGACTAGCGGGAGGGCCTGGGTCTCGGAACAATGAGCAGTTCTTC.

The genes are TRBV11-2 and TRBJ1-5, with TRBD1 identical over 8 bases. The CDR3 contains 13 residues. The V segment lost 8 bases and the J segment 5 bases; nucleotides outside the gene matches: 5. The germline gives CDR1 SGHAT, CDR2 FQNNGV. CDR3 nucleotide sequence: TGTGCCAGCGGCAGGGGGCGGGATCAGCCCCAGCATTTT. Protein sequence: CASGRGRDQPQHF.

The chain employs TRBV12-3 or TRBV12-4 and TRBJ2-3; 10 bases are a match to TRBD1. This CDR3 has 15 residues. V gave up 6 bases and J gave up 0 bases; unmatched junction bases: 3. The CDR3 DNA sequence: TGTGCCAGCAGCCAGGACAGGGGGAGCACAGATACGCAGTATTTT. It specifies CASSQDRGSTDTQYF.

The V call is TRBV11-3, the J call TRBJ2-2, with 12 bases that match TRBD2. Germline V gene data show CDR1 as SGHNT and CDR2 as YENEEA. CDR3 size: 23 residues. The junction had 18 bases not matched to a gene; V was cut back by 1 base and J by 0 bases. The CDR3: CASSLVPRTSGESSHANTGELFF. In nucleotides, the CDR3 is TGTGCCAGCAGCTTAGTCCCCCGGACTAGCGGGGAGAGTTCCCACGCGAACACCGGGGAGCTGTTTTTT.

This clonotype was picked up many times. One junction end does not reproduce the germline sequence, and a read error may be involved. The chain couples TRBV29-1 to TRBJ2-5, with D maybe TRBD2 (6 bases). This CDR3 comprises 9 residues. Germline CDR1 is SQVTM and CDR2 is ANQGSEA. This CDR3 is CSVDGTRGF. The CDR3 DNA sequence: TGCAGCGTCGATGGGACCCGGGGGTTC.

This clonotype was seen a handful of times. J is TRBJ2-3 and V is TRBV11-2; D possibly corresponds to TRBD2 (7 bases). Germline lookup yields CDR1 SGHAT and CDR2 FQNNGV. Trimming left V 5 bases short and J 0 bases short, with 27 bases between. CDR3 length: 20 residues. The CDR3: CASSRLTGLGLKGSTDTQYF. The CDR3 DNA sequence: TGTGCCAGCAGCCGACTGACAGGACTAGGACTAAAAGGTAGCACAGATACGCAGTATTTT. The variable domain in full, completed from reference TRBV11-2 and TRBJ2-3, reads EAGVAQSPRYKIIEKRQSVAFWCNPISGHATLYWYQQILGQGPKLLIQFQNNGVVDDSQLPKDRFSAERLKGVDSTLKIQPAKLEDSAVYLCASSRLTGLGLKGSTDTQYFGPGTRLTVL.

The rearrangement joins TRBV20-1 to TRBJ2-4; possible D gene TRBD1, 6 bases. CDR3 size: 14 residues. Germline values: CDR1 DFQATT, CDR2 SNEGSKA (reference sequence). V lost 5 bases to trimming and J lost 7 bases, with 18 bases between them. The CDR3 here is CSARVTGNGNIQYF. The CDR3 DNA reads TGCAGTGCTCGCGTTACAGGGAATGGGAACATTCAGTACTTC.

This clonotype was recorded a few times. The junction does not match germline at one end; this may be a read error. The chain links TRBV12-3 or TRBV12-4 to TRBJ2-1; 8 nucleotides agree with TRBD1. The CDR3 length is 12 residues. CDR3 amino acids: CASSVVSGQARF. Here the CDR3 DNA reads TGTGCCAGCAGCGTTGTCTCGGGACAGGCCCGCTTC.

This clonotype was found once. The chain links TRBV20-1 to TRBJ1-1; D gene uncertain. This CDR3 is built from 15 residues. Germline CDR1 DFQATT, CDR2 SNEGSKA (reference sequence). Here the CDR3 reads CFATHETPMNTEAFF. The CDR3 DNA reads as TGCTTTGCCACCCACGAAACTCCAATGAACACTGAAGCTTTCTTT.

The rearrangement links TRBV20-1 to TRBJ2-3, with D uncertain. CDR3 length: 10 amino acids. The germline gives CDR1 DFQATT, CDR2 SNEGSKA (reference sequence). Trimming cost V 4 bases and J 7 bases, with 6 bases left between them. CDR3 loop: CSATHHTQYF. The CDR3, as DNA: TGCAGTGCTACCCACCATACGCAGTATTTT.

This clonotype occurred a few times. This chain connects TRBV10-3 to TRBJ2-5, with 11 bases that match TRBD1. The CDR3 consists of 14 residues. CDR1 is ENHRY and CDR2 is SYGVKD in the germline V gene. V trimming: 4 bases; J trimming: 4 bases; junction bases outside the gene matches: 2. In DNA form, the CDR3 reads TGTGCCATCAGTGTGGGGACAGGGGGAGAGACCCAGTACTTC. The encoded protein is CAISVGTGGETQYF.

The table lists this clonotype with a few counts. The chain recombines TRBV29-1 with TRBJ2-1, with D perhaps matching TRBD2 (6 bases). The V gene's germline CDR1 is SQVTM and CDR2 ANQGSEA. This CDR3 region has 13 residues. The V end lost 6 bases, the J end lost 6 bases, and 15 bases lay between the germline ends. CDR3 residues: CSVPTSLINEQFF. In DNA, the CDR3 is TGCAGCGTACCCACTAGCCTGATCAATGAGCAGTTCTTC.

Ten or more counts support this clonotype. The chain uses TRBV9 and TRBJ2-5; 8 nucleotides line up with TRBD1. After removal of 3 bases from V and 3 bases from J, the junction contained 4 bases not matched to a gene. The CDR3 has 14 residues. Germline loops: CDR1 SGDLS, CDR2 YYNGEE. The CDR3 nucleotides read TGTGCCAGCAGCGGGACAGGGACCAAAGAGACCCAGTACTTC. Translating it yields CASSGTGTKETQYF.

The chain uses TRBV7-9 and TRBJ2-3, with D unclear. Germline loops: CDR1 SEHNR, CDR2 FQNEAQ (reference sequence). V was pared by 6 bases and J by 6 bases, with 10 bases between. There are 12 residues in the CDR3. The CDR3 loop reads CASRKLGDTQYF. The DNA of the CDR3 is TGTGCCAGCAGAAAACTCGGGGATACGCAGTATTTT.

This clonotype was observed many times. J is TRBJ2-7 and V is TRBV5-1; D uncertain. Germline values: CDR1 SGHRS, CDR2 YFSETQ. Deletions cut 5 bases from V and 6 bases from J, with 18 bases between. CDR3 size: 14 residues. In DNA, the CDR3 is TGCGCCAGCAGGCCGGGTCCCAGCCATCGCGAGCAGTACTTC. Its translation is CASRPGPSHREQYF.

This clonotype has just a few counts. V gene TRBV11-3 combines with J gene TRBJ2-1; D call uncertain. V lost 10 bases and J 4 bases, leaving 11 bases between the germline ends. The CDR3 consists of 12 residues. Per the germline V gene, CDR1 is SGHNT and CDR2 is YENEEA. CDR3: CAIRDLYNEQFF. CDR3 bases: TGTGCCATCCGAGACTTATACAATGAGCAGTTCTTC.

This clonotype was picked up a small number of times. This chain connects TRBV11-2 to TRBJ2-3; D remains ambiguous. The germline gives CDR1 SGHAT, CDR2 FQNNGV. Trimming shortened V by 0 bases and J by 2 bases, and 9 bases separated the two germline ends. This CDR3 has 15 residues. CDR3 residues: CASSLDLLVTDTQYF. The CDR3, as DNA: TGTGCCAGCAGCTTAGATCTCCTAGTCACAGATACGCAGTATTTT.

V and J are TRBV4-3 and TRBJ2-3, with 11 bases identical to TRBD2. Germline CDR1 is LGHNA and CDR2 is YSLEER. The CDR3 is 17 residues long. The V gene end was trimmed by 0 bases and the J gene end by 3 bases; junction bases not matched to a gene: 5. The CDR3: CASSQEQLAGVTDTQYF. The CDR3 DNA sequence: TGCGCCAGCAGCCAAGAACAACTAGCGGGGGTGACAGATACGCAGTATTTT.

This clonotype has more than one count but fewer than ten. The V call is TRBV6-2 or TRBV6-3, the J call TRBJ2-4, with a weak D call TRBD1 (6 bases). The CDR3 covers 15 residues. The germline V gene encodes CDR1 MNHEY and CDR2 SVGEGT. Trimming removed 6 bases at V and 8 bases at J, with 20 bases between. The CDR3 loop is CASRTGTPPRDIQYF. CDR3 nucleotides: TGTGCCAGCAGAACCGGGACACCGCCAAGGGACATTCAGTACTTC.

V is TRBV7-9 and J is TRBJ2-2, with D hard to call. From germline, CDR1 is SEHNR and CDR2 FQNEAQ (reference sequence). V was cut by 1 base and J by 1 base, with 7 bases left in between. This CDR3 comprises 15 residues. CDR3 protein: CASSLGRKNTGELFF. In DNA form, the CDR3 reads TGTGCCAGCAGCTTAGGACGGAAGAACACCGGGGAGCTGTTTTTT. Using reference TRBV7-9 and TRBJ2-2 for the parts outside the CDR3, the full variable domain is DTGVSQNPRHKITKRGQNVTFRCDPISEHNRLYWYRQTLGQGPEFLTYFQNEAQLEKSRLLSDRFSAERPKGSFSTLEIQRTEQGDSAMYLCASSLGRKNTGELFFGEGSRLTVL.

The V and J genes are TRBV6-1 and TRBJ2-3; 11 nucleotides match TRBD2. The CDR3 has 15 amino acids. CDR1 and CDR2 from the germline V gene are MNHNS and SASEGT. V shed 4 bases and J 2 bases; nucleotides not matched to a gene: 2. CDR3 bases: TGTGCCAGCAGTGGACTAGCGGGGACCACAGATACGCAGTATTTT. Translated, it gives CASSGLAGTTDTQYF.

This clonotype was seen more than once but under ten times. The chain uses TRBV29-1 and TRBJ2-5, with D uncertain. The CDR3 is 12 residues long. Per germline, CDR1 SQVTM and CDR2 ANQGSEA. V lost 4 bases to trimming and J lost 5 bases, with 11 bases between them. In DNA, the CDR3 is TGCAGCGTTGTCGTAGGGTTGGAGACCCAGTACTTC. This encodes CSVVVGLETQYF. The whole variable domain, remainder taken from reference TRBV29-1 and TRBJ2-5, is SAVISQKPSRDICQRGTSLTIQCQVDSQVTMMFWYRQQPGQSLTLIATANQGSEATYESGFVIDKFPISRPNLTFSTLTVSNMSPEDSSIYLCSVVVGLETQYFGPGTRLLVL.

The CDR3: CSARITGPTETQYF. The CDR3 DNA reads TGCAGTGCTAGAATTACAGGGCCGACGGAGACCCAGTACTTC. This chain connects TRBV20-1 to TRBJ2-5; possible D gene TRBD1, 6 bases. V shed 2 bases and J shed 5 bases, with 15 bases lying between them. This CDR3 is 14 amino acids long. The germline V gene has CDR1 DFQATT and CDR2 SNEGSKA (reference sequence).